This is a list of T cell receptor beta chains from one sample in a study of human versus mouse CDR3 diversity and MHC coevolution. Here immunoSEQ multiplex PCR was the method, and the copy in TCRdb shows in-frame clones only, minus some. The profile shows approximately 81,000 clones, about 94% of them singletons. The sequenced sample consisted of naive CD4+ T cells from blood. The receptors stem from a person aged 30 to 69 in good health. The CDR3 runs from the conserved cysteine through the conserved F or W. Each record gives: V gene, CDR3 protein.

v_gene: TRBV29-1; CDR3aa: CSVETQQGSYGYTF
v_gene: TRBV27; CDR3aa: CASRLLGTGLDNEQFF
v_gene: TRBV28; CDR3aa: CASLFGTEAFF
v_gene: TRBV28; CDR3aa: CASTRDNYEQYF
v_gene: TRBV9; CDR3aa: CASSVKAGGGEAFF
v_gene: TRBV7-3; CDR3aa: CASSQGAGEYEQYF
v_gene: TRBV9; CDR3aa: CASSTRQPNYGYTF
v_gene: TRBV5-6; CDR3aa: CASSLWQGGRETQYF
v_gene: TRBV27; CDR3aa: CASSGLAGPGDTQYF
v_gene: TRBV6-5; CDR3aa: CASSYSTGQGYGYTF
v_gene: TRBV6-4; CDR3aa: CASSVHGTGGFPTF
v_gene: TRBV5-4; CDR3aa: CASSLVTGVYEQYF
v_gene: TRBV11-2; CDR3aa: CASSWDRAYEQYF
v_gene: TRBV28; CDR3aa: CASSALEGRSLYEQYF
v_gene: TRBV28; CDR3aa: CASSLVGQGAIEQYF
v_gene: TRBV2; CDR3aa: CASSDVGQGGEKLFF
v_gene: TRBV7-6; CDR3aa: CASSSGANTEAFF
v_gene: TRBV5-1; CDR3aa: CASSPDRQAYNEQFF
v_gene: TRBV28; CDR3aa: CASSPGYSGNTIYF
v_gene: TRBV9; CDR3aa: CASSVTPKLTNEKLFF
v_gene: TRBV18; CDR3aa: CASSPREKPQHF
v_gene: TRBV5-4; CDR3aa: CASSRTGQNTEAFF
v_gene: TRBV18; CDR3aa: CASSLRSQEETQYF
v_gene: TRBV5-6; CDR3aa: CASSWGGLDQETQYF
v_gene: TRBV19; CDR3aa: CASSFIAGGTEAFF
v_gene: TRBV13; CDR3aa: CASSLPWGRGGYGYTF
v_gene: TRBV11-2; CDR3aa: CASSLRGVSTNEQFF
v_gene: TRBV7-2; CDR3aa: CASSLGLAGVSYNEQFF
v_gene: TRBV5-4; CDR3aa: CASTFAGSYEQYF
v_gene: TRBV30; CDR3aa: CAKRASGSPGELFF
v_gene: TRBV6-5; CDR3aa: CASSPSGGSYEQYF
v_gene: TRBV9; CDR3aa: CASSVGARGQPQHF
v_gene: TRBV13; CDR3aa: CASSLGGGTGNTIYF
v_gene: TRBV7-6; CDR3aa: CASSARQGGLNTEAFF
v_gene: TRBV2; CDR3aa: CASSELRGSTDTQYF
v_gene: TRBV19; CDR3aa: CASSISGLVYETQYF
v_gene: TRBV6-5; CDR3aa: CASRTGAGGNTIYF
v_gene: TRBV4-3; CDR3aa: CASSQEGAPRGTEAFF
v_gene: TRBV6-1; CDR3aa: CASSEGPRLGYEQYF
v_gene: TRBV30; CDR3aa: CACDPGGGTEAFF
v_gene: TRBV5-4; CDR3aa: CASSLGGGARETQYF
v_gene: TRBV7-6; CDR3aa: CASSLATGELTEAFF
v_gene: TRBV5-6; CDR3aa: CASTRGDIGGANVLTF
v_gene: TRBV5-1; CDR3aa: CASSIQPGQDFNEQFF
v_gene: TRBV5-4; CDR3aa: CASSLGWQYEQYF
v_gene: TRBV6-1; CDR3aa: CASLRPDRGGEQYF
v_gene: TRBV7-2; CDR3aa: CASSLETAANYGYTF
v_gene: TRBV6-4; CDR3aa: CASSVLAGGATGELFF
v_gene: TRBV7-2; CDR3aa: CASSLSGVSYEQYF
v_gene: TRBV6-1; CDR3aa: CASSDLGGPAEAFF